These 5 T cell receptor beta chains originate from one sample sequenced in a study of blood T cell repertoires in COVID-19. Assay: immunoSEQ multiplex PCR; the TCRdb copy retains only in-frame clones and omits some. The sample lists about 220,000 clones, roughly 89% seen once, with over 12% in the top ten. Sequencing input: PBMCs or T cells enriched from blood (not recorded which). The receptors originated from a man aged 30-40 years who had been exposed to COVID-19.

V usage is TRBV11-3 and J usage is TRBJ2-2; 13 positions match TRBD2. This CDR3 is built from 18 residues. The ends lost 5 bases at V and 0 bases at J; junction bases unmatched: 6. Germline-derived CDR1 and CDR2 are SGHNT and YENEEA. CDR3 DNA: TGTGCCAGCAGCCCCGGGACTAGCGGGGCTCCGAACACCGGGGAGCTGTTTTTT. Amino acids: CASSPGTSGAPNTGELFF.

About this clone itself: Additional DNA sequences in this sample encode the identical CDR3. In DNA, the CDR3 is TGCGCCAGCAGCTTGACTAGCGGGGGGTACGAGCAGTACTTC. Translated, it gives CASSLTSGGYEQYF. The chain carries TRBV5-1 and TRBJ2-7, with 12 bases aligning to TRBD2. Germline trimming cut 1 base from V and 4 bases from J; bases unmatched to any gene: 0. This CDR3 has 14 amino acids. In germline, CDR1 is SGHRS, CDR2 YFSETQ.

The rearrangement links TRBV3-1 (or the pseudogene TRBV3-2) to TRBJ1-5, with a tentative D call TRBD1 (6 bases). Germline CDR1 reads LGHDT; CDR2 reads YNNKEL (reference sequence). This CDR3 contains 14 residues. V was trimmed by 5 bases and J by 6 bases, leaving 14 bases between them. CDR3 sequence reads: CASSAQGFTQPQHF. In DNA form, the CDR3 reads TGTGCCAGCAGCGCACAGGGTTTCACTCAGCCCCAGCATTTT.

The chain links TRBV7-6 to TRBJ2-5, with 11 bases identical to TRBD2. The CDR3 contains 16 residues. V lost 3 bases, J lost 5 bases, and 8 bases stayed unmatched. CDR1 is SGHVS, CDR2 FNYEAQ, per germline. Written as DNA, the CDR3 is TGTGCCAGCAGCTTTAGCGGGGGGGTCGCTTCGGAGACCCAGTACTTC. It translates to CASSFSGGVASETQYF. The whole variable domain, remainder taken from reference TRBV7-6 and TRBJ2-5, is GAGVSQSPRYKVTKRGQDVALRCDPISGHVSLYWYRQALGQGPEFLTYFNYEAQQDKSGLPNDRFSAERPEGSISTLTIQRTEQRDSAMYRCASSFSGGVASETQYFGPGTRLLVL.

Only one count was recorded for this clone. The chain joins TRBV5-1 to TRBJ1-1; D remains ambiguous. CDR3 length: 12 residues. Trimming shortened V by 4 bases and J by 2 bases, and 6 bases separated the two germline ends. Germline CDR1 reads SGHRS; CDR2 reads YFSETQ. The CDR3, as DNA: TGCGCCAGCAGCGGCGGTAACACTGAAGCTTTCTTT. This sequence encodes CASSGGNTEAFF.